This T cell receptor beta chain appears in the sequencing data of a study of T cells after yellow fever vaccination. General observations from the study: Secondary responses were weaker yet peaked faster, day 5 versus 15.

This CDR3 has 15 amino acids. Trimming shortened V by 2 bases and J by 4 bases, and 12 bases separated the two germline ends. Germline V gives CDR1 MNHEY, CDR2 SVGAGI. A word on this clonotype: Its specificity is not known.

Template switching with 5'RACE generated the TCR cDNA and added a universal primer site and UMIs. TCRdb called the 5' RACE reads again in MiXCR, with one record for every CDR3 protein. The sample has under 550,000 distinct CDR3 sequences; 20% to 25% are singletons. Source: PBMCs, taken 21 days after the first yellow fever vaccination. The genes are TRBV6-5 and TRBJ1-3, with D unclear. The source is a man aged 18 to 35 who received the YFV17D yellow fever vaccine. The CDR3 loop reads CASSYGVPGGNTIYF. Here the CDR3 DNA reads TGTGCCAGCAGTTACGGGGTCCCCGGGGGAAACACCATATATTTT.